This T cell receptor beta chain was sequenced for a study of blood T cell repertoires in COVID-19. Whole-study context: Acute and convalescent COVID-19 samples came from the United States, Italy and Spain.

Cohort 3 recovery required two negative PCRs, clearance, or symptom resolution. TCRdb's table, derived via immunoSEQ multiplex PCR, lists solely in-frame clones and lacks some. The sample yields about 230,000 clones, 87% seen once. The CDR3 contains 16 residues. V was shortened by 5 bases and J by 0 bases, with 17 bases between the two germline ends. Germline CDR1 reads SEHNR; CDR2 reads FQNEAQ (reference sequence). The sequenced sample was PBMCs or T cells enriched from blood (not recorded which). This rearrangement joins TRBV7-9 to TRBJ2-7; possible D gene TRBD2, 5 bases. This sequence originates from a man aged 30 to 45 who had recovered from COVID-19. The CDR3 bases are TGTGCCAGCAGCCTCCAATCGGGAATTTCCTCCTACGAGCAGTACTTC. It encodes CASSLQSGISSYEQYF. Variable domain in full (rest from reference TRBV7-9 and TRBJ2-7): DTGVSQNPRHKITKRGQNVTFRCDPISEHNRLYWYRQTLGQGPEFLTYFQNEAQLEKSRLLSDRFSAERPKGSFSTLEIQRTEQGDSAMYLCASSLQSGISSYEQYFGPGTRLTVT.